These 19 T cell receptor beta chains share one sample of origin, sequenced in a study of blood T cell repertoires in COVID-19. TCRdb's table, derived via immunoSEQ multiplex PCR, lists solely in-frame clones and lacks some. This table has over 200,000 clones, around 90% appearing once. Sample: PBMCs or T cells enriched from blood (not recorded which). The receptor source for this set is a human donor in a cohort exposed to, infected with or recovered from COVID-19 (not recorded which). The donor label of this sample is uncertain.

The V gene is TRBV7-6, the J gene TRBJ1-5; possibly TRBD1 for D (6 bases). Trimming removed 0 bases from V and 8 bases from J, with 14 bases in between. From germline, CDR1 is SGHVS and CDR2 FNYEAQ. The CDR3 loop spans 15 amino acids. The CDR3 protein is CASSLAPGGREPQHF. The CDR3 coding sequence is TGTGCCAGCAGCTTAGCCCCCGGGGGGCGGGAGCCCCAGCATTTT. Full variable domain (rest looked up from reference TRBV7-6 and TRBJ1-5): GAGVSQSPRYKVTKRGQDVALRCDPISGHVSLYWYRQALGQGPEFLTYFNYEAQQDKSGLPNDRFSAERPEGSISTLTIQRTEQRDSAMYRCASSLAPGGREPQHFGDGTRLSIL.

The chain has TRBV18 and TRBJ2-7, with D perhaps matching TRBD1 (5 bases). The V end lost 6 bases, the J end lost 0 bases, and 12 bases lay between the germline ends. Germline-derived CDR1 and CDR2 are KGHSH and LQKENI. CDR3 length: 14 residues. This CDR3 reads CASSLPGSSYEQYF. The CDR3 bases are TGTGCCAGCTCCCTTCCAGGGTCCTCCTACGAGCAGTACTTC. The variable domain in full, completed from reference TRBV18 and TRBJ2-7, reads NAGVMQNPRHLVRRRGQEARLRCSPMKGHSHVYWYRQLPEEGLKFMVYLQKENIIDESGMPKERFSAEFPKEGPSILRIQQVVRGDSAAYFCASSLPGSSYEQYFGPGTRLTVT.

This clone showed up just a few times. This CDR3 is CASRVRVGKNIQYF. The CDR3 bases are TGTGCCAGCAGGGTACGGGTGGGCAAAAACATTCAGTACTTC. The V call is TRBV27, the J call TRBJ2-4; D is uncertain. The CDR3 runs to 14 residues. Germline V gene sequence: CDR1 MNHEY, CDR2 SMNVEV (reference sequence). V gave up 6 bases and J gave up 3 bases, with 12 bases separating them.

The V and J genes are TRBV19 and TRBJ2-7; a weak D match, TRBD1 (6 bases). V lost 1 base, J lost 5 bases, and 18 bases lay in between. This CDR3 has 16 amino acids. Germline values: CDR1 LNHDA, CDR2 SQIVND (reference sequence). For the CDR3, the DNA is TGTGCCAGTAGTATAGGATTCGGCCAGGGGATCGACGAGCAGTACTTC. This translates into CASSIGFGQGIDEQYF.

The table lists this clone with a count of one. The rearrangement joins TRBV2 to TRBJ1-1, with D perhaps matching TRBD1 (5 bases). CDR3 size: 13 residues. V was cut by 8 bases and J by 5 bases, with 15 bases left in between. Germline CDR1 reads SNHLY; CDR2 reads FYNNEI. The chain's CDR3 is CASLDSTQTEAFF. The CDR3 DNA sequence: TGTGCCAGCCTCGACAGTACCCAGACTGAAGCTTTCTTT.

The gene calls are TRBV6-2 or TRBV6-3 and TRBJ2-3; 7 bases agree with TRBD2. The V gene's germline CDR1 is MNHEY and CDR2 SVGEGT. V dropped 5 bases and J dropped 0; count of bases not matched to a gene: 5. This CDR3 comprises 15 residues. The CDR3 DNA reads TGTGCCAGCAGTCACCCGCGGGGGAGCACAGATACGCAGTATTTT. Translation gives CASSHPRGSTDTQYF.

The count of this clone is one. This chain uses TRBV18 with TRBJ2-3; the match to TRBD1 covers 9 bases. The CDR3 contains 17 residues. Trimming removed 3 bases from V and 0 bases from J; junction bases left unmatched: 7. The germline gives CDR1 KGHSH, CDR2 LQKENI. The CDR3 region is CASSPNSGTGSTDTQYF. The CDR3 nucleotides are TGTGCCAGCTCACCGAACTCCGGGACAGGGAGCACAGATACGCAGTATTTT.

This chain connects TRBV4-2 to TRBJ2-7; 10 bases map to TRBD2. The CDR3 length is 15 residues. CDR1 is LGHNA and CDR2 is YNFKEQ in the germline V gene. The V gene end was trimmed by 1 base and the J gene end by 2 bases; junction bases not matched to a gene: 2. Here the CDR3 reads CASSQASGGPYEQYF. The CDR3 coding sequence is TGTGCCAGCAGCCAAGCTAGCGGGGGACCCTACGAGCAGTACTTC.

The CDR3 is CASSPTWDRGRNEQFF. The CDR3 nucleotides read TGTGCCAGCAGCCCTACATGGGACAGGGGCAGGAATGAGCAGTTCTTC. V and J are TRBV3-1 (or the pseudogene TRBV3-2) and TRBJ2-1; TRBD1 matches at 10 bases. The junction had 10 bases not matched to a gene; V was cut back by 4 bases and J by 7 bases. The germline CDR1 and CDR2 sequences are LGHDT and YNNKEL (reference sequence). This CDR3 contains 16 residues.

The chain carries TRBV7-3 and TRBJ2-1, with 14 bases matching TRBD2. V lost 4 bases to trimming and J lost 7 bases; unmatched junction nucleotides: 12. Germline lookup yields CDR1 SGHTA and CDR2 FQGTGA. The CDR3 runs to 18 residues. This CDR3 reads CASSSYPRGTSGGNEQFF. The CDR3 DNA follows: TGTGCCAGCAGCTCTTACCCCCGTGGGACTAGCGGGGGTAATGAGCAGTTCTTC.

The CDR3 DNA follows: TGCGCCAGCAGTGACTCACTAGCGGGGCCTACCTACGAGCAGTACTTC. Translating it yields CASSDSLAGPTYEQYF. The chain joins TRBV10-1 to TRBJ2-7, with 10 positions matching TRBD2. Per germline, CDR1 WNHNN and CDR2 SYGVQD (reference sequence). The CDR3 loop spans 16 amino acids. V shed 3 bases, J shed 2 bases, and the junction held 7 bases outside the gene matches.

The V gene is TRBV5-1, the J gene TRBJ1-3; 8 nucleotides agree with TRBD1. Germline loops: CDR1 SGHRS, CDR2 YFSETQ. Losses at the gene ends were 4 bases for V and 0 bases for J; bases not matched to a gene: 6. The CDR3 runs to 16 residues. This CDR3 reads CASSRKDRGSGNTIYF. DNA of the CDR3: TGCGCCAGCAGCCGGAAAGACAGGGGCTCTGGAAACACCATATATTTT.

The V gene is TRBV4-3, the J gene TRBJ2-7; maybe TRBD1 (6 bases). The CDR3 has 14 amino acids. Germline CDR1 LGHNA, CDR2 YSLEER. Trimming stripped 1 base from V and 9 bases from J, with 16 bases between. Written as DNA, the CDR3 is TGCGCCAGCAGCCAAGGAAGGACAGTTTATAGGCAGTACTTC. It translates to CASSQGRTVYRQYF.

The chain combines TRBV30 with TRBJ1-1; 9 positions match TRBD1. Germline CDR1 is GTSNPN and CDR2 is SVGIG (reference sequence). Trimming cost V 2 bases and J 2 bases; bases outside gene matches: 9. This CDR3 spans 16 amino acids. CDR3 DNA: TGTGCCTGGAGTCGGGAGGGGACAGGGCTAAACACTGAAGCTTTCTTT. Its translation is CAWSREGTGLNTEAFF.

The chain joins TRBV27 to TRBJ1-3, with D possibly TRBD1 on 6 matching bases. V was trimmed by 3 bases and J by 0 bases, leaving 15 bases between them. Germline V gene lookup returns CDR1 MNHEY and CDR2 SMNVEV (reference sequence). This CDR3 spans 17 amino acids. The CDR3 loop reads CASSLPHRAISGNTIYF. The CDR3 bases are TGTGCCAGCAGTTTGCCGCACAGGGCAATCTCTGGAAACACCATATATTTT.

This sequence joins TRBV15 and TRBJ2-7; weak D call: TRBD2 (6 bases). Between the trimmed V and J ends, which lost 0 bases and 5 bases, there was a span of 14 bases. There are 15 residues in the CDR3. Germline V gene data show CDR1 as LNHNV and CDR2 as YYDKDF (reference sequence). DNA of the CDR3: TGTGCCACCAGCAGAGATGGAGGGGAGGTTCACGAGCAGTACTTC. Amino acids: CATSRDGGEVHEQYF.

V and J are TRBV4-1 and TRBJ2-2, with TRBD2 matching over 11 bases. The CDR3 consists of 18 residues. V trimming: 3 bases; J trimming: 2 bases; junction bases outside the gene matches: 8. The germline gives CDR1 MGHRA, CDR2 YSYEKL. The CDR3 spells CASSHSLLAGANTGELFF. The CDR3 DNA reads TGCGCCAGCAGCCACAGCTTACTAGCGGGGGCTAACACCGGGGAGCTGTTTTTT.

V and J are TRBV18 and TRBJ2-5; 9 nucleotides match TRBD2. Losses at the gene ends were 3 bases for V and 5 bases for J; bases not matched to a gene: 13. CDR1 is KGHSH and CDR2 is LQKENI in the germline V gene. This CDR3 contains 17 residues. CDR3 DNA sequence: TGTGCCAGCTCACCCCCCCTGAGGCGGGGGGGCCGCGAGACCCAGTACTTC. This gives the protein CASSPPLRRGGRETQYF.

This chain uses TRBV5-8 with TRBJ1-2; possible D gene TRBD1, 5 bases. The CDR3 is 14 residues long. Per the germline V gene, CDR1 is SGHTS and CDR2 is YDEGEE. The V gene lost 4 bases and the J gene lost 0 bases, with 10 bases spanning the gap. DNA of the CDR3: TGTGCCAGCAGCCAACCACAGGCTAACTATGGCTACACCTTC. Residues: CASSQPQANYGYTF.